A selection of T cell receptor beta chains follows, all from one sample in a study of cytomegalovirus exposure and HLA in healthy donors. Data came from immunoSEQ multiplex PCR; TCRdb stores just in-frame clones and leaves some out. The data hold 270,000 or so clones, with 86% observed a single time. The sample comprised PBMCs. Receptor source: a man between 40 and 49 years old in good health and CMV-seropositive. The CDR3 runs from the conserved cysteine through the conserved F or W. The D gene is left open where the match is weak. Only some rows state a clone size, as once, few, many or a class for expanded clones.

CASSWASYEQYF,TGTGCCAGCAGCTGGGCCTCCTACGAGCAGTACTTC,.,TRBJ2-7,TRBV5-4,few
CASRLEGTENQPQHF,TGTGCAAGTCGCTTAGAGGGGACAGAGAATCAGCCCCAGCATTTT,.,TRBJ1-5,TRBV12-2,.
CASSLGARAMAEQYF,TGTGCCAGCAGCTTAGGGGCCAGGGCCATGGCCGAGCAGTACTTC,.,TRBJ2-7,TRBV11-1,once
CASSLWTEYEQYF,TGCGCCAGCAGCTTGTGGACAGAGTACGAGCAGTACTTC,.,TRBJ2-7,TRBV5-1,.
CASSSLSGRPSLGEQYF,TGTGCCAGCAGCTCCCTTAGCGGGAGGCCTTCGTTGGGGGAGCAGTACTTC,TRBD2,TRBJ2-7,TRBV11-1,.
CASSDPGTGATGELFF,TGTGCCAGCAGTGACCCTGGGACAGGGGCCACCGGGGAGCTGTTTTTT,TRBD1,TRBJ2-2,TRBV25-1,.
CSVPTSGERHMNTEAFF,TGCAGCGTGCCCACAAGTGGAGAACGGCATATGAACACTGAAGCTTTCTTT,.,TRBJ1-1,TRBV29-1,.
CASSISIQGYEQYF,TGTGCCAGTAGTATATCCATACAGGGCTACGAGCAGTACTTC,.,TRBJ2-7,TRBV19,.
CASSELGSGRQSTDTQYF,TGTGCCAGCAGTGAACTTGGTAGCGGGAGGCAATCCACAGATACGCAGTATTTT,TRBD2,TRBJ2-3,TRBV6-1,.
CASSKGTGGEWGYTF,TGTGCCAGCAGCAAAGGGACAGGGGGAGAGTGGGGCTACACCTTC,TRBD1,TRBJ1-2,TRBV5-1,.
CASSVGDRAGNGYTF,TGTGCCAGCAGCGTAGGTGACAGGGCCGGTAATGGCTACACCTTC,TRBD1,TRBJ1-2,TRBV9,.
CASSLWAGGEKTEAFF,TGTGCCAGCAGTTTATGGGCAGGGGGCGAAAAAACTGAAGCTTTCTTT,TRBD1,TRBJ1-1,TRBV28,.
CASRSALRGSYGYTF,TGTGCCAGCAGGTCCGCCCTAAGGGGGTCCTATGGCTACACCTTC,.,TRBJ1-2,TRBV27,.
CASSQELMTEFYEQYF,TGCGCCAGCAGCCAAGAACTTATGACAGAGTTCTACGAGCAGTACTTC,.,TRBJ2-7,TRBV4-3,.